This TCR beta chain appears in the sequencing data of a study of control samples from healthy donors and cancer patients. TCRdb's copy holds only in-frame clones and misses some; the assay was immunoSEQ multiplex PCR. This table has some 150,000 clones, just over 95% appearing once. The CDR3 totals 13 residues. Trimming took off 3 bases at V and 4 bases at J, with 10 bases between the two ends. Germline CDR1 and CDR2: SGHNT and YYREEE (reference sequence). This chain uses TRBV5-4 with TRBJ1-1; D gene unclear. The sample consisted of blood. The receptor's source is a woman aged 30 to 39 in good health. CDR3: CASSSSFGTEAFF. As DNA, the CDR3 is TGTGCCAGCAGCTCGTCTTTTGGCACTGAAGCTTTCTTT.